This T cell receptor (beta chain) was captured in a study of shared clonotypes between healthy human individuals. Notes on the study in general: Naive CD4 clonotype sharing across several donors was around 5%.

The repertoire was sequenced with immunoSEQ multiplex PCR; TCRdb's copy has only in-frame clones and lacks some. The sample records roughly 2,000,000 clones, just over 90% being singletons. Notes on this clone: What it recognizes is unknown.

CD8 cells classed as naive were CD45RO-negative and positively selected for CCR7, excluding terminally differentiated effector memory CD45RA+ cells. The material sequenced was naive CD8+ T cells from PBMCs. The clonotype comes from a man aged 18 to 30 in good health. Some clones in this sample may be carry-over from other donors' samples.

This CDR3 is CASSQNRVSLPSGANVLTF. CDR3 sequence (DNA): TGTGCCAGCAGCCAAAACAGGGTTTCTCTCCCCTCTGGGGCCAACGTCCTGACTTTC. The J gene is TRBJ2-6, the V gene TRBV7-3, with a weak D call TRBD1 (6 bases). Germline V gives CDR1 SGHTA, CDR2 FQGTGA. The CDR3 is made up of 19 amino acids. The V and J ends lost 5 bases and 0 bases respectively, with 20 bases between them.